This T cell receptor beta chain was identified in a study of control samples from healthy donors and cancer patients. CDR3 length equals 16 residues. Germline lookup yields CDR1 SGHTA and CDR2 FQGNSA. V was pared by 1 base and J by 7 bases, with 12 bases of the junction left unmatched. Profiled with immunoSEQ multiplex PCR; TCRdb holds only in-frame clones, not every one. The repertoire holds about 82,000 clones, with about 91% as singletons. The receptor's source is a man in his forties or fifties in good health. This sequence joins TRBV7-2 and TRBJ2-5, with 7 bases aligning to TRBD1. Sequenced material: blood. CDR3 amino acids: CASSLEPTGRAGTQYF. In DNA form, the CDR3 reads TGTGCCAGCAGCTTAGAGCCGACAGGGCGGGCAGGGACCCAGTACTTC.